This TCR beta chain was retrieved from a study of beta chain features in type 1 diabetes. TCRB transcripts that were expressed got sequenced, as all of the isolated RNA had been reverse transcribed. Here immunoSEQ multiplex PCR was the method, and the copy in TCRdb shows in-frame clones only, minus some. Seen here are 150,000 to 170,000 clones, around a tenth observed once, and the top ten hold more than 0.45%. The study, taken as a whole, reports: Insertions were fewer and deletions more numerous at VDJ junctions in type 1 diabetes patients. Possible PCR preference for shorter templates applied equally to patients and controls. When Type 1 diabetes patients were examined, their TCRB CDR3s proved moderately but significantly shorter in all four CD4+ subsets.

In regard to this clone: Its antigen is not identified.

Sequenced sample: central memory CD4+ T cells from blood. The TCR comes from a man younger than 40 with type 1 diabetes.

This chain's CDR3 is CASSKNDRTSNTGELFF. CDR3 DNA sequence: TGTGCCAGCAGCAAAAACGACAGGACATCGAACACCGGGGAGCTGTTTTTT. The genes are TRBV21-1 and TRBJ2-2; the table's TRBD1 call for D was not verified on the DNA. TRBV21-1 is shown as a pseudogene. CDR3 length: 17 residues.